The rows below give T cell receptor beta chains drawn from one sample of a study of T cells in Graves' hyperthyroidism and ophthalmopathy. TCRdb processed the multiplex PCR reads anew with MiXCR; each CDR3 protein has one entry. The data hold around 420,000 distinct CDR3 sequences, with about 15% observed a single time. Sequenced input: blood. The origin of the receptors is a woman aged 18-29 years with Graves' hyperthyroidism. The CDR3 runs from the conserved cysteine through the conserved F or W. Clone size is given for some rows only: seen once, a few or many times, or a class if the clone is expanded.

>many|TRBV5-1|TRBJ1-2
CASSLGSGASNFYGYTF
>-|TRBV9|TRBJ1-2
CASSREGLAYGYTF
>few|TRBV6-1|TRBJ1-1
CASSENLAPNTEAFF
>many|TRBV7-9|TRBJ2-1
CASSLGTYGYEQFF
>many|TRBV7-9|TRBJ1-2
CASSLDGDLYGYTF
>-|TRBV24-1|TRBJ2-7
CAIGQHGSYEQYF
>many|TRBV27|TRBJ2-1
CASTPGGLYNEQFF
>many|TRBV20-1|TRBJ2-3
CSAREGSGSGTDTQYF
>once|TRBV20-1|TRBJ2-1
CSARRLAALYNEQFF
>many|TRBV28|TRBJ2-1
CASSFPANRGLDNEQFF
>many|TRBV13|TRBJ2-3
CASSLEVRDTQYF
>-|TRBV5-1|TRBJ2-5
CASSFLAGQETQYF
>many|TRBV28|TRBJ2-7
CASSLELAVTYEQYF
>-|TRBV4-3|TRBJ1-1
CASSQGRMEAFF
>few|TRBV7-9|TRBJ2-1
CASSPAGRLAGGKYYNEQFF
>-|TRBV18|TRBJ1-1
CASSPRSGTGWVVNTEAFF
>many|TRBV28|TRBJ2-1
CASSLPGPWSSYNEQFF
>many|TRBV29-1|TRBJ2-1
CSVEGQNYNEQFF